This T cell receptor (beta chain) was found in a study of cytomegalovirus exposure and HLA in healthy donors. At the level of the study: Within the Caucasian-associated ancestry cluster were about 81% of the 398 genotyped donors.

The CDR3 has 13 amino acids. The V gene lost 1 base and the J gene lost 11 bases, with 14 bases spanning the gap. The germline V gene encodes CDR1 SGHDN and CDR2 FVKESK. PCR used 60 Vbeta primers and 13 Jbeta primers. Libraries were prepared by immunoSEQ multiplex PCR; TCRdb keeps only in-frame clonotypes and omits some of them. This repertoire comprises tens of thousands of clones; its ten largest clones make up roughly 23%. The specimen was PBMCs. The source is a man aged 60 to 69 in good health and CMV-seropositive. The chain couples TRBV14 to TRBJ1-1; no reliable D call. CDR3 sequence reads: CASSQALGSGAFF. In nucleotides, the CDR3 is TGTGCCAGCAGCCAAGCTTTAGGAAGCGGCGCTTTCTTT.